This T cell receptor beta chain was captured in a study of cytomegalovirus exposure and HLA in healthy donors. Study-level findings and limits: In a later analysis, a genetic analysis reported fewer productive-TCR N-insertions in an Asian-associated ancestry cluster than the cohort average.

The PCR made use of 60 Vbeta and 13 Jbeta primers. In the authors' workflow: A later analysis counted 65 million to 95 million unique TCR beta chains, around 10 million shared. This table comes from immunoSEQ multiplex PCR, and its TCRdb copy is limited to in-frame clones, with some not included. V, J and clone size are taken as reported in that table, and D and trimming were inferred from the DNA itself. Of some 110,000 clones in the sample, roughly 80% are singletons; the top ten hold 6.9%. Germline V gives CDR1 SGHTA, CDR2 FQGNSA. This CDR3 contains 15 residues. After removal of 5 bases from V and 3 bases from J, the junction contained 9 bases not matched to a gene. A few counts support this clone. Its specificity is unknown.

This sequence originates from a man aged 30 to 39 in good health and CMV-seropositive. The V gene is TRBV7-2, the J gene TRBJ1-1, with 7 nucleotides matching TRBD1. Sequenced sample: PBMCs. This chain's CDR3 is CASSPRGPLDTEAFF. CDR3 coding DNA: TGTGCCAGCAGCCCAAGGGGGCCCCTGGACACTGAAGCTTTCTTT.